One sample yielded the 15 T cell receptor beta chains listed below, sequenced in a study of T cell responses to AZD1222 COVID-19 vaccine. TCRdb keeps only in-frame clones here, not all; method: immunoSEQ multiplex PCR. The data hold roughly 65,000 clones, with 75% to 90% observed a single time. The sequencing used peripheral blood, collected 28 days after the second AZD1222 dose. The receptors here all came from an adult who received the AZD1222 COVID-19 vaccine.

CDR3 loop: CASSLAGTTSNTEAFF. CDR3 coding DNA: TGTGCCAGCAGCTTGGCCGGCACTACCTCGAACACTGAAGCTTTCTTT. The V call is TRBV5-5, the J call TRBJ1-1; no clear D. V lost 0 bases and J 1 base, leaving 13 bases between the germline ends. This CDR3 spans 16 amino acids. Germline V lookup: CDR1 SGHKS, CDR2 YYEKEE (reference sequence).

The rearrangement joins TRBV11-2 to TRBJ2-1, with 10 nucleotides matching TRBD2. Germline V gives CDR1 SGHAT, CDR2 FQNNGV. The CDR3 is 15 residues long. Trimming removed 9 bases from V and 7 bases from J; junction bases left unmatched: 12. The CDR3: CASCREGLAENEQFF. CDR3 nucleotides: TGTGCCAGTTGCCGGGAAGGACTAGCGGAAAATGAGCAGTTCTTC. Using reference TRBV11-2 and TRBJ2-1 for the parts outside the CDR3, the full variable domain is EAGVAQSPRYKIIEKRQSVAFWCNPISGHATLYWYQQILGQGPKLLIQFQNNGVVDDSQLPKDRFSAERLKGVDSTLKIQPAKLEDSAVYLCASCREGLAENEQFFGPGTRLTVL.

The CDR3 bases are TGTGCCAGCAGCTTAGTAGCGGGAGGGGAGACCCAGTACTTC. As protein: CASSLVAGGETQYF. The gene calls are TRBV7-2 and TRBJ2-5, with TRBD2 matching over 11 bases. The J segment lost 5 bases and the V segment lost 1 base, leaving 0 bases of the junction unmatched. The germline CDR1 and CDR2 sequences are SGHTA and FQGNSA. CDR3 length: 14 residues. Combining the CDR3 with reference TRBV7-2 and TRBJ2-5 gives the whole variable domain GAGVSQSPSNKVTEKGKDVELRCDPISGHTALYWYRQSLGQGLEFLIYFQGNSAPDKSGLPSDRFSAERTGGSVSTLTIQRTQQEDSAVYLCASSLVAGGETQYFGPGTRLLVL.

The chain has TRBV11-3 and TRBJ2-1; D not resolved. Trimming removed 5 bases from V and 6 bases from J, with 8 bases in between. Germline V gene sequence: CDR1 SGHNT, CDR2 YENEEA. CDR3 length: 12 amino acids. CDR3 amino acids: CASSPWSNEQFF. The CDR3 bases are TGTGCCAGCAGCCCCTGGTCCAATGAGCAGTTCTTC.

This chain joins TRBV19 and TRBJ1-1, with a tentative D call TRBD1 (6 bases). Germline CDR1 reads LNHDA; CDR2 reads SQIVND (reference sequence). V lost 4 bases and J lost 6, with 15 bases in between. The CDR3 is made up of 14 amino acids. The CDR3 loop is CASSTPDRSPEAFF. The CDR3 DNA reads TGTGCCAGTAGTACCCCCGACAGGTCTCCTGAAGCTTTCTTT.

The chain recombines TRBV12-5 with TRBJ2-5; D unclear. Trimming removed 6 bases at V and 5 bases at J, with 7 bases between. The V gene's germline CDR1 is LGHNT and CDR2 FRNRAP. The CDR3 sequence is 11 residues long. The CDR3 nucleotides read TGTGCTAGTGGGGATGGGGAGACCCAGTACTTC. It yields the protein CASGDGETQYF.

The chain links TRBV20-1 to TRBJ1-3; 9 positions agree with TRBD1. The germline gives CDR1 DFQATT, CDR2 SNEGSKA (reference sequence). The CDR3 loop spans 15 amino acids. J lost 1 base, V lost 3 bases, and 4 bases had no gene match. CDR3 sequence: CSASPGTGSGNTIYF. CDR3 bases: TGCAGTGCTAGTCCCGGGACAGGGTCTGGAAACACCATATATTTT.

The CDR3 here is CASSSPGPSGEGPRHTQYF. The DNA of the CDR3 is TGTGCCAGCAGCTCCCCAGGGCCTAGCGGGGAGGGGCCCCGACATACGCAGTATTTT. The J gene is TRBJ2-3, the V gene TRBV7-7, with 9 bases fitting TRBD2. This CDR3 is 19 amino acids long. Germline V gene data show CDR1 as SSHAT and CDR2 as FNYEAQ (reference sequence). The J segment lost 7 bases and the V segment lost 4 bases, leaving 21 bases of the junction unmatched.

The rearrangement links TRBV6-5 to TRBJ2-1; tentative D call: TRBD1 (6 bases). Germline V gives CDR1 MNHEY, CDR2 SVGAGI. The CDR3 totals 15 residues. V lost 0 bases and J lost 5, with 11 bases in between. The CDR3 DNA sequence: TGTGCCAGCAGTTACTCCCGGGACATCCACAATGAGCAGTTCTTC. Amino acid sequence: CASSYSRDIHNEQFF.

CDR3 sequence reads: CASSLWGTHNSPLHF. Written as DNA, the CDR3 is TGTGCCAGCAGCTTATGGGGGACACATAATTCACCCCTCCACTTT. The chain recombines TRBV7-3 with TRBJ1-6; D perhaps matches TRBD1 (6 bases). The germline gives CDR1 SGHTA, CDR2 FQGTGA. This CDR3 is built from 15 residues. Trimming left V 2 bases short and J 5 bases short, with 10 bases between.

This chain uses TRBV4-1 with TRBJ1-1; D is unresolved. Germline V gives CDR1 MGHRA, CDR2 YSYEKL. The CDR3 consists of 18 residues. V was trimmed by 3 bases and J by 0 bases, leaving 20 bases between them. The CDR3 DNA follows: TGCGCCAGCAGCCATCCCTCCGGCCCGGGTGGGATGAACACTGAAGCTTTCTTT. This gives the protein CASSHPSGPGGMNTEAFF.

The genes are TRBV11-3 and TRBJ2-1, with TRBD2 identical over 9 bases. V dropped 0 bases and J dropped 1; count of bases not matched to a gene: 1. The CDR3 runs 16 residues. Germline V lookup: CDR1 SGHNT, CDR2 YENEEA. The CDR3 here is CASSLEAGGSYNEQFF. In DNA, the CDR3 is TGTGCCAGCAGCTTAGAGGCGGGGGGGTCCTACAATGAGCAGTTCTTC.

This sequence joins TRBV6-2 or TRBV6-3 and TRBJ2-7; D remains ambiguous. This CDR3 spans 11 amino acids. Trimming pared 6 bases from V and 3 bases from J, leaving 6 bases between. CDR1 and CDR2 (germline): MNHEY, SVGEGT. The CDR3 loop reads CASSQYYEQYF. The CDR3, as DNA: TGTGCCAGCAGCCAGTACTACGAGCAGTACTTC.

The chain uses TRBV5-4 and TRBJ1-1; D unclear. The CDR3 covers 13 residues. V lost 0 bases to trimming and J lost 2 bases, with 5 bases between them. Germline V gives CDR1 SGHNT, CDR2 YYREEE (reference sequence). The CDR3 sequence: CASSLARNTEAFF. CDR3 bases: TGTGCCAGCAGCTTGGCGCGAAACACTGAAGCTTTCTTT.

The J gene is TRBJ1-4, the V gene TRBV5-1; D is unresolved. V was cut by 2 bases and J by 5 bases, with 10 bases left in between. In germline, CDR1 is SGHRS, CDR2 YFSETQ. This CDR3 contains 14 residues. In DNA, the CDR3 is TGCGCCAGCAGCTTAGTGACCTTGAATGAAAAACTGTTTTTT. As protein: CASSLVTLNEKLFF.